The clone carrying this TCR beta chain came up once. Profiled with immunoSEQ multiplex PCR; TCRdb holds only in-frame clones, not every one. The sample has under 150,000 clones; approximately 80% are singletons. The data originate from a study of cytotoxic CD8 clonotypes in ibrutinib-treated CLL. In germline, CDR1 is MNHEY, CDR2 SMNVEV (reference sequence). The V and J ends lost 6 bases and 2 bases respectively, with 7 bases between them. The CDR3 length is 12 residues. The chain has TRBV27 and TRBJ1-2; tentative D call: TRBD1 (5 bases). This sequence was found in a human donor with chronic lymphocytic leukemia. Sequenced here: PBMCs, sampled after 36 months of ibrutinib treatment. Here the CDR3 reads CASRGENYGYTF. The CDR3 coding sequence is TGTGCCAGCAGGGGGGAGAACTATGGCTACACCTTC.